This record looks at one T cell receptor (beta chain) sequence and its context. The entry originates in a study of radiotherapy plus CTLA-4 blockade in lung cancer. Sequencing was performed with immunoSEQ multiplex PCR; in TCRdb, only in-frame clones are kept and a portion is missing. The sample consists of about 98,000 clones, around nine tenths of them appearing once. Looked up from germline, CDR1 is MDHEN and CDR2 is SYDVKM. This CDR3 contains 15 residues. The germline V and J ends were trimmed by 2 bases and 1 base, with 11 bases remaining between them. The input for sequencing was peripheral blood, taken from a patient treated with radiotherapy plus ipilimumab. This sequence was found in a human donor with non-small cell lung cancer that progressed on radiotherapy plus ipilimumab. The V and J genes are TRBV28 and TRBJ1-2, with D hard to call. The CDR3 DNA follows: TGTGCCAGCAGTTTAACGGCCGCCCTTAACTATGGCTACACCTTC. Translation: CASSLTAALNYGYTF.